This TCR beta chain was recorded in a study of CD8+ T cells in alopecia areata. The treatment denotes: oral pan-JAK inhibitor, 5-10 mg twice daily. The CDR3 covers 15 residues. The germline V gene has CDR1 LGHNA and CDR2 YNFKEQ. V shed 5 bases and J 6 bases; nucleotides not matched to a gene: 9. RNA was extracted and reverse transcribed into cDNA as the sequencing template. Assay: immunoSEQ multiplex PCR; the TCRdb copy retains only in-frame clones and omits some. The sample holds some 150,000 clones, 58% seen once. This clone occurred a few times. Its antigen is not identified. Whole-study results and caveats: Scalp clonality and expanded CD8+ clones among the top 100 fell significantly with tofacitinib. Higher clonality and more expanded CD8+ clones appeared in lesional than normal scalp. Patients displayed less clarity in TCR sharing than mice, a finding possibly related to HLA. On tofacitinib, scalp and blood still held many of the expanded lesional clones.

The chain couples TRBV4-2 to TRBJ2-1; 8 nucleotides align to TRBD2. The sample consisted of CD4+ T cells sorted from blood, taken at approximately week 55, from a patient treated with tofacitinib. The TCR sequence derives from a human donor with alopecia areata. The DNA for the CDR3 is TGTGCCAGCAGCTCGAGGGACCGGGGGGGCAATGAGCAGTTCTTC. Protein sequence: CASSSRDRGGNEQFF.